The present entry profiles one T cell receptor beta chain with its context. Its antigen is unidentified. Losses at the gene ends were 5 bases for V and 3 bases for J; bases not matched to a gene: 6. This CDR3 contains 15 residues. Germline CDR1 reads MNHNS; CDR2 reads SASEGT. This sample is drawn from a study of PD-L1 blockade in urothelial cancer. Study at large: Blood analyses occurred 3 weeks (second dose) and 6 weeks post treatment start.

Documented time point: pretreatment peripheral blood. The method was immunoSEQ multiplex PCR; TCRdb's version includes in-frame clones alone and lacks a portion of them. The sample lists approximately 51,000 clones, around 84% occurring once. The study's findings and limits: Pretreatment TCR clonality in blood, when below the median, was predictive of better survival.

The chain uses TRBV6-1 and TRBJ2-3; TRBD1 aligns across 9 bases. The material sequenced was PBMCs, taken around atezolizumab (anti-PD-L1) treatment. The source is a man aged 60-69 years with urothelial cancer. DNA of the CDR3: TGTGCCAGCAGTTTCCGGGACAGGGTAACAGATACGCAGTATTTT. Its translation: CASSFRDRVTDTQYF.